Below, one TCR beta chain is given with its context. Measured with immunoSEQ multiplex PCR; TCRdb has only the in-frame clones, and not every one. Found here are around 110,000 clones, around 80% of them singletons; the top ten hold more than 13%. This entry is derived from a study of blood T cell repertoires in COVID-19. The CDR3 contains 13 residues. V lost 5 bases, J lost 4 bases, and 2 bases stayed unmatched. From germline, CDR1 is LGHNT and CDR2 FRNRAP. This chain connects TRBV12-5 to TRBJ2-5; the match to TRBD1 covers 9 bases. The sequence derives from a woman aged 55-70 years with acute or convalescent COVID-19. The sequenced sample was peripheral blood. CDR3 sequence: CASGTDRGETQYF. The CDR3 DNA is TGTGCTAGTGGTACGGACAGGGGAGAGACCCAGTACTTC. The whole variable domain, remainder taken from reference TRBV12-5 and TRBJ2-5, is DARVTQTPRHKVTEMGQEVTMRCQPILGHNTVFWYRQTMMQGLELLAYFRNRAPLDDSGMPKDRFSAEMPDATLATLKIQPSEPRDSAVYFCASGTDRGETQYFGPGTRLLVL.